At least ten counts were recorded for the clone carrying this T cell receptor (beta chain). Its antigen is currently unknown. These data come from a study of Graves' ophthalmopathy and Graves' hyperthyroidism. Regarding the study as a whole: In blood appeared most of the expanded thyroid clonotypes whose frequency exceeded 0.001.

The CDR3 covers 13 residues. V was shortened by 3 bases and J by 3 bases, with 9 bases between the two germline ends. The germline V gene encodes CDR1 KGHSH and CDR2 LQKENI. CDR3 regions of TCR beta were amplified from RNA transcripts. The library came from an HTBI-primed first-round RT-PCR and a second-round multiplex PCR. TCRdb redid the calling of the multiplex PCR reads with MiXCR, one entry per CDR3 protein. The sample has approximately 160,000 distinct CDR3 sequences, more than 30% seen once. Uncontrolled infections, pregnancy, lactation or other autoimmune diseases led to patient exclusion. This chain links TRBV18 with TRBJ2-7; D gene ambiguous. Specimen: peripheral blood. The receptor comes from a woman in her 40s with Graves' ophthalmopathy. CDR3 residues: CASSPSPDYEQYF. The CDR3 DNA sequence: TGTGCCAGCTCACCCTCCCCCGACTACGAGCAGTACTTC.